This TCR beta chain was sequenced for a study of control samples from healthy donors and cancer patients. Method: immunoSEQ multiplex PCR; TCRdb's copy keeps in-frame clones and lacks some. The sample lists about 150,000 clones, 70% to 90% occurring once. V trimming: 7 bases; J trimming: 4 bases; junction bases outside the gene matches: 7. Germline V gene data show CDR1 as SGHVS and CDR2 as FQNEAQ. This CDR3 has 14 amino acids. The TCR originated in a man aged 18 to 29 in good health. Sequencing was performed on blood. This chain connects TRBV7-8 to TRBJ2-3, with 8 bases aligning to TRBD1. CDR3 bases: TGTGCCAGCACTCGGGACAGGAAATCAGATACGCAGTATTTT. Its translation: CASTRDRKSDTQYF. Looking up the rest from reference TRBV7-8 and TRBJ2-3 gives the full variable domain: GAGVSQSPRYKVAKRGQDVALRCDPISGHVSLFWYQQALGQGPEFLTYFQNEAQLDKSGLPSDRFFAERPEGSVSTLKIQRTQQEDSAVYLCASTRDRKSDTQYFGPGTRLTVL.